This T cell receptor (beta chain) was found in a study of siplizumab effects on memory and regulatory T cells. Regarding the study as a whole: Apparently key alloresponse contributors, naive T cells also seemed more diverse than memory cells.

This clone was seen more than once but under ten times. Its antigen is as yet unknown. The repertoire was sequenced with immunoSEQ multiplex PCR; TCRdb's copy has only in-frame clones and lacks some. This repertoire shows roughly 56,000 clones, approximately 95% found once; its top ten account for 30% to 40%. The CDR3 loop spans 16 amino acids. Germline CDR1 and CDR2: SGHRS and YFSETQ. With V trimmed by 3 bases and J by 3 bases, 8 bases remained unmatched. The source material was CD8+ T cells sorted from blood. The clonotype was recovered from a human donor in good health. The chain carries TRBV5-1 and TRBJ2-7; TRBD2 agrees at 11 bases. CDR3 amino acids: CASSWGSSGRIYEQYF. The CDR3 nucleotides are TGCGCCAGCAGCTGGGGCTCTAGCGGGAGGATCTACGAGCAGTACTTC.